These 2 T cell receptor beta chains came from one sample sequenced in a study of post-analysis software for immune sequencing data. Study-level points and caveats: In patients, TRBV5-6, TRBV5-1 and TRBV20-1 belonged to five TRBV segments found more frequently than in controls.

cDNA libraries for TCR beta contained unique molecular identifiers. A single record per CDR3 protein comes from TCRdb applying MiXCR to the PCR reads. The sample records roughly 730,000 distinct CDR3 sequences, 30% being singletons. Which antigens these TCRs recognize remains unknown. Sequenced: blood. Every receptor here comes from a girl aged 5-17 years with multiple sclerosis.

J is TRBJ2-5 and V is TRBV4-3, with D possibly called TRBD1 or TRBD2 (5 bases each). Trimming stripped 0 bases from V and 5 bases from J, with 16 bases between. The CDR3 is 16 amino acids. Per germline, CDR1 LGHNA and CDR2 YSLEER. Here the CDR3 reads CASSQEVGQWGETQYF. The CDR3 DNA follows: TGCGCCAGCAGCCAAGAGGTCGGCCAATGGGGGGAGACCCAGTACTTC.

This clonotype appeared a few times. The J gene is TRBJ2-5, the V gene TRBV29-1; 8 positions agree with TRBD1. This CDR3 has 18 amino acids. V gave up 4 bases and J gave up 4 bases; unmatched junction bases: 20. In germline, CDR1 is SQVTM, CDR2 ANQGSEA. CDR3 sequence (DNA): TGCAGCGTTGGTTCCGCGGTAAGGGACAGGCGACTTGGAGAGACCCAGTACTTC. This sequence encodes CSVGSAVRDRRLGETQYF.